This TCR beta chain was documented in a study of blood T cells in healthy people across ages. Findings and limits, study-wide: Diversity estimated from one million T cells was considered an underestimate. Roughly linear age-related decline in beta diversity appeared, significant by age approximately 41.

Alongside a J-beta primer mix, a sample-barcoded 5' primer served in a second PCR lasting about 7 to 12 cycles. TCRdb reprocessed the 5' RACE reads via MiXCR and lists one record per CDR3 protein. The sample records roughly 1.4 million distinct CDR3 sequences, roughly 60% being singletons. This clonotype was seen only once. Its matching antigen is unknown. Trimming pared 7 bases from V and 5 bases from J, leaving 17 bases between. The germline V gene has CDR1 WSHSY and CDR2 SAAADI. The CDR3 contains 15 residues. The gene calls are TRBV10-2 and TRBJ1-4, with D possibly TRBD1 on 5 matching bases. The receptor was isolated from a man aged 18 to 29 in good health. The sample taken for sequencing was blood. CDR3 nucleotide sequence: TGCGCCAGCACCCGCGAAAGGGGTCGGAATGAAAAACTGTTTTTT. Protein product: CASTRERGRNEKLFF.